This record looks at one T cell receptor (beta chain) sequence and its context. Antigen specificity is unknown. The V gene lost 4 bases and the J gene lost 5 bases, with 8 bases spanning the gap. Looked up from germline, CDR1 is SGHNT and CDR2 is YYREEE (reference sequence). The length of the CDR3 is 12 residues. The sample is drawn from a study of CD8+ T cells in alopecia areata. Whole-study results and caveats: Against the mouse data, patients shared TCRs less clearly, possibly for HLA reasons.

TCR sequencing used cDNA made by reverse transcription of extracted RNA. Using immunoSEQ multiplex PCR, the repertoire was profiled, and TCRdb retains in-frame clones only, with some absent. The sample shows 130,000 to 150,000 clones, around 82% of them seen only once. This sample's treatment: oral pan-JAK inhibitor, 5-10 mg twice daily. This chain joins TRBV5-4 and TRBJ2-3; possible D gene TRBD1, 5 bases. The receptor was derived from a human donor with alopecia areata. The sequences come from CD8+ T cells sorted from blood, collected at week 4, from a patient treated with tofacitinib. CDR3 region: CASSPQGDTQYF. In DNA form, the CDR3 reads TGTGCCAGCAGCCCCCAGGGAGATACGCAGTATTTT.